This T cell receptor (beta chain) is from a study of CXCR3-negative and CXCR3-positive naive CD8 T cells. Study summary: About 135 million TRB reads in total, about 1.5 +/- 0.3 million per library.

A note on this clonotype: Its antigen is not known.

UMI labels and 5' RACE were used to prepare the TRB cDNA libraries. One entry per CDR3 protein, without DNA, is what TCRdb gives after re-calling the 5' RACE reads. The sample totals 90,000 to 150,000 distinct CDR3 sequences; its top ten clones hold approximately 0.36%. Germline loops: CDR1 LNHDA, CDR2 SQIVND (reference sequence). This CDR3 region has 14 residues. Study results and caveats: TRBV-TRBJ usage was similar across naive CXCR3 subsets but distinct in memory cells. CXCR3-expressing naive cells carried TRB CDR3s more hydrophobic than those of CXCR3-negative naive cells.

Investigators sorted each CD8+ T cell subset in triplicate, taking roughly 330,000 cells each time. Definition of naive CD8+ T cells rested on a CD45RO-CCR7+CD27+CD95- profile. The sample consisted of naive CXCR3+ CD8+ T cells from blood. Subset defined: CD45RO-CCR7+CD27+CD95- naive CD8+ T cells expressing CXCR3 (TNR3+). The sequence derives from a human donor in good health. Some clones in this sample may be carry-over from other donors' samples. The genes are TRBV19 and TRBJ2-1; TCRdb proposes TRBD2, but this gene call is untestable without DNA. This CDR3 reads CASHAGGIYNEQFF. The full variable domain, its missing parts supplied by reference TRBV19 and TRBJ2-1, is DGGITQSPKYLFRKEGQNVTLSCEQNLNHDAMYWYRQDPGQGLRLIYYSQIVNDFQKGDIAEGYSVSREKKESFPLTVTSAQKNPTAFYLCASHAGGIYNEQFFGPGTRLTVL.